This TCR beta chain was identified in a study of Tregs in tolerant kidney transplant recipients. The repertoire was sequenced with immunoSEQ multiplex PCR; TCRdb's copy has only in-frame clones and lacks some. Of roughly 70,000 clones in the sample, roughly 84% were seen once. Germline values: CDR1 LNHNV, CDR2 YYDKDF (reference sequence). The CDR3 length is 15 residues. J lost 15 bases, V lost 1 base, and 11 bases had no gene match. This clone was seen more than once but under ten times. This chain connects TRBV15 to TRBJ2-1, with TRBD2 matching over 11 bases. The sample consisted of CD4+ T cells from blood. The sequence was collected from a human donor in good health. In DNA form, the CDR3 reads TGTGCCACCAGCAGAGTCCAGACTAGCGGGGAGGCTACGTTCTTC. This translates into CATSRVQTSGEATFF.